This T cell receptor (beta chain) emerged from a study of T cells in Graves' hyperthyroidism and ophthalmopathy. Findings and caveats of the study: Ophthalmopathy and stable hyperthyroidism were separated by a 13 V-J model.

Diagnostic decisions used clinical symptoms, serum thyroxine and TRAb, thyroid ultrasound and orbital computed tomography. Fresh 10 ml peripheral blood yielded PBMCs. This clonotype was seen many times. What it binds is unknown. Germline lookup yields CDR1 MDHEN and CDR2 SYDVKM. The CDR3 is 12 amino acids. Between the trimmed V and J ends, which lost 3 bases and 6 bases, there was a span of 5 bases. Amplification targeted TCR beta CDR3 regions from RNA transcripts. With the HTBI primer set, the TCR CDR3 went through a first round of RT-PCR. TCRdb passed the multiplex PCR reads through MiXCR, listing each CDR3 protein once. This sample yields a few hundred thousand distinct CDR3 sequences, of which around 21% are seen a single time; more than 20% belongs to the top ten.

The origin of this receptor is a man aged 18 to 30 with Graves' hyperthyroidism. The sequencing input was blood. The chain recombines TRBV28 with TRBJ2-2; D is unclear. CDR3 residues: CASSLAAGELFF. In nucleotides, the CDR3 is TGTGCCAGCAGTTTGGCAGCCGGGGAGCTGTTTTTT.